Listed here are 19 T cell receptor beta chains from one sample, sequenced in a study of STAT5B mutations in CD4+ large granular lymphocyte leukemia. Libraries were prepared by immunoSEQ multiplex PCR; TCRdb keeps only in-frame clonotypes and omits some of them. The table lists 40,000 or so clones, about 80% of them singletons, with less than 0.7% in the top ten. Source material: CD4+ T cells from blood buffy coats. The receptor set was obtained from a human donor in good health.

This clone turned up a few times. The chain uses TRBV6-5 and TRBJ1-1; D uncertain. Looked up from germline, CDR1 is MNHEY and CDR2 is SVGAGI. V was trimmed by 3 bases and J by 10 bases, leaving 15 bases between them. There are 13 residues in the CDR3. The DNA of the CDR3 is TGTGCCAGCAGTTATTCAGAACGGATGGGAGCTTTCTTT. Translation: CASSYSERMGAFF.

The chain carries TRBV6-5 and TRBJ2-7; D call uncertain. Per the germline V gene, CDR1 is MNHEY and CDR2 is SVGAGI. CDR3 length: 13 amino acids. Trimming shortened V by 0 bases and J by 4 bases, and 7 bases separated the two germline ends. The CDR3 reads CASSYSRKYEQYF. The CDR3 nucleotides read TGTGCCAGCAGTTACTCGAGGAAATACGAGCAGTACTTC.

This clone was observed a handful of times. V usage is TRBV5-1 and J usage is TRBJ2-5; D is unclear. The CDR3 is 13 residues long. Trimming took off 2 bases at V and 1 base at J, with 6 bases between the two ends. Germline values: CDR1 SGHRS, CDR2 YFSETQ. The CDR3 sequence is CASSFTVQETQYF. DNA of the CDR3: TGCGCCAGCAGCTTCACAGTCCAAGAGACCCAGTACTTC.

This sequence joins TRBV5-4 and TRBJ2-3; D perhaps matches TRBD2 (5 bases). Germline CDR1 reads SGHNT; CDR2 reads YYREEE (reference sequence). Trimming stripped 4 bases from V and 2 bases from J, with 14 bases between. There are 15 residues in the CDR3. CDR3 protein: CASSRAGIPTDTQYF. In DNA form, the CDR3 reads TGTGCCAGCAGCAGGGCGGGCATCCCCACAGATACGCAGTATTTT.

This clone has just a few counts. Here the CDR3 reads CASSYSLAGGNIQYF. In DNA form, the CDR3 reads TGTGCCAGCAGTTACTCACTAGCGGGGGGAAACATTCAGTACTTC. This chain uses TRBV6-5 with TRBJ2-4, with 12 bases lining up with TRBD2. The J segment lost 6 bases and the V segment lost 0 bases, leaving 0 bases of the junction unmatched. Germline loops: CDR1 MNHEY, CDR2 SVGAGI. The CDR3 has 15 residues.

The gene calls are TRBV7-2 and TRBJ1-5, with 8 bases fitting TRBD1. Germline V gene data show CDR1 as SGHTA and CDR2 as FQGNSA. The CDR3 contains 14 residues. The V and J ends lost 5 bases and 7 bases, in that order; junction bases with no gene match: 7. The CDR3 sequence is CASSTDREYQPQHF. The CDR3 DNA sequence: TGTGCCAGCAGCACGGACAGGGAGTACCAGCCCCAGCATTTT.

The chain is built from TRBV29-1 and TRBJ2-1, with TRBD1 identical over 12 bases. Germline V lookup: CDR1 SQVTM, CDR2 ANQGSEA. The CDR3 loop spans 14 amino acids. V lost 4 bases and J lost 7; bases outside the gene matches: 5. CDR3 in amino acids: CSVVPGQGANEQFF. CDR3 DNA: TGCAGCGTTGTCCCGGGACAGGGGGCTAATGAGCAGTTCTTC.

This clone was picked up one time. The chain combines TRBV29-1 with TRBJ1-2, with 9 nucleotides matching TRBD1. This CDR3 has 15 amino acids. V trimming: 7 bases; J trimming: 13 bases; junction bases outside the gene matches: 22. CDR1 and CDR2 from the germline V gene are SQVTM and ANQGSEA. The CDR3 nucleotides are TGCAGCGACTTTGTACCCGGGACAGGGTCTGTCGTAGGCACCTTC. Translation: CSDFVPGTGSVVGTF.

This chain links TRBV6-5 with TRBJ1-1; tentatively, D is TRBD1 (6 bases). The V and J ends lost 3 bases and 1 base respectively, with 9 bases between them. The CDR3 is 14 amino acids. Germline V gives CDR1 MNHEY, CDR2 SVGAGI. DNA for the CDR3: TGTGCCAGCAGTTATGGACAGACGAACACTGAAGCTTTCTTT. Protein: CASSYGQTNTEAFF.

CDR3 protein: CASSPPRTTGNEQFF. CDR3 nucleotides: TGTGCCAGCAGTCCCCCTCGAACCACCGGGAATGAGCAGTTCTTC. The genes are TRBV5-4 and TRBJ2-1, with unresolved D. V gave up 5 bases and J gave up 7 bases, with 19 bases separating them. The CDR3 runs 15 residues. Germline V lookup: CDR1 SGHNT, CDR2 YYREEE (reference sequence).

V usage is TRBV5-1 and J usage is TRBJ2-5; D is unresolved. This CDR3 spans 12 amino acids. Germline V lookup: CDR1 SGHRS, CDR2 YFSETQ. The germline V and J ends were trimmed by 0 bases and 2 bases, with 2 bases remaining between them. DNA for the CDR3: TGCGCCAGCAGCTTGGGGCAAGAGACCCAGTACTTC. Encoded protein: CASSLGQETQYF.

This clone came up a few times. The V gene is TRBV5-1, the J gene TRBJ1-1, with a possible D match to TRBD1 (6 bases). CDR1 is SGHRS, CDR2 YFSETQ, per germline. Trimming stripped 3 bases from V and 1 base from J, with 13 bases between. This CDR3 comprises 15 residues. CDR3 coding DNA: TGCGCCAGCAGCTGGGGGGGCCAGAGGAACACTGAAGCTTTCTTT. Its protein is CASSWGGQRNTEAFF.

The table lists this clone with a few counts. The chain has TRBV5-1 and TRBJ1-2, with D possibly matching TRBD1 (6 bases). Trimming removed 5 bases at V and 0 bases at J, with 17 bases between. Germline V CDR1 and CDR2: SGHRS, YFSETQ. This CDR3 comprises 16 residues. CDR3 DNA sequence: TGCGCCAGCAGTACATCGACAGGTCTCGCTAACTATGGCTACACCTTC. Encoded protein: CASSTSTGLANYGYTF.

J is TRBJ2-7 and V is TRBV10-3; 9 bases are a match to TRBD1. Trimming cost V 6 bases and J 0 bases; bases outside gene matches: 3. In germline, CDR1 is ENHRY, CDR2 SYGVKD. CDR3 length: 14 amino acids. The CDR3 nucleotides read TGTGCCATCAGGGGGACAGGGAGCTCCTACGAGCAGTACTTC. It is translated as CAIRGTGSSYEQYF.

The CDR3 loop reads CASSPPNTGASYEQYF. The CDR3 DNA follows: TGTGCCAGCTCACCACCGAACACGGGCGCCTCCTACGAGCAGTACTTC. The chain links TRBV18 to TRBJ2-7; D not certain. This CDR3 has 16 amino acids. The ends were cut back, 0 bases at V and 0 bases at J, with 12 bases in the middle. CDR1 and CDR2 from the germline V gene are KGHSH and LQKENI.

The chain employs TRBV10-3 and TRBJ2-7; TRBD2 matches at 11 bases. CDR3 length equals 13 residues. Germline trimming cut 5 bases from V and 3 bases from J; bases unmatched to any gene: 0. The germline CDR1 and CDR2 sequences are ENHRY and SYGVKD. In nucleotides, the CDR3 is TGTGCCATCAGTCTAGCGGGGGGCTACGAGCAGTACTTC. This encodes CAISLAGGYEQYF.

The gene calls are TRBV5-1 and TRBJ2-2; D is tentatively TRBD1 or TRBD2 (6 bases each). The CDR3 has 19 amino acids. The germline CDR1 and CDR2 sequences are SGHRS and YFSETQ. V dropped 2 bases and J dropped 4 bases, with 24 bases sitting between them. The DNA for the CDR3 is TGCGCCAGCAGCTTCTCCCCGGATAGGGGGGAGTGGGGCACCGGGGAGCTGTTTTTT. As protein: CASSFSPDRGEWGTGELFF.

This clone was observed a few times. The V gene is TRBV18, the J gene TRBJ1-1; D is unresolved. The germline gives CDR1 KGHSH, CDR2 LQKENI. With 2 bases removed from V and 6 bases from J, the gap between germline ends came to 10 bases. The CDR3 extends over 13 amino acids. The CDR3 DNA reads TGTGCCAGCTCACCAGCCCTTATCTCTGAAGCTTTCTTT. Protein: CASSPALISEAFF.

This clone has only a few counts. The chain uses TRBV11-2 and TRBJ1-1, with a tentative D call TRBD1 (5 bases). The ends were cut back, 1 base at V and 3 bases at J, with 9 bases in the middle. Germline V gene lookup returns CDR1 SGHAT and CDR2 FQNNGV. The CDR3 is 14 residues long. This CDR3 reads CASSLVGVDTEAFF. The CDR3 DNA follows: TGTGCCAGCAGCTTAGTGGGGGTTGACACTGAAGCTTTCTTT.